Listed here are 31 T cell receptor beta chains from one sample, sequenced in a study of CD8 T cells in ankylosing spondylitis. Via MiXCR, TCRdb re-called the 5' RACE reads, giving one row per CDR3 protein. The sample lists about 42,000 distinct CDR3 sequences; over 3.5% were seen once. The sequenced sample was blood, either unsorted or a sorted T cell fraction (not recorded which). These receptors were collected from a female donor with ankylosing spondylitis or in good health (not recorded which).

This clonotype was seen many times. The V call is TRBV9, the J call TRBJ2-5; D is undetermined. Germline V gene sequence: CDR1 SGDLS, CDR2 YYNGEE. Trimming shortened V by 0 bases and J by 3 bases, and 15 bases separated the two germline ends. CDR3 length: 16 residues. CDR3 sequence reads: CASSVGPGLSEETQYF. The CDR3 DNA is TGTGCCAGCAGCGTAGGGCCTGGGCTATCAGAAGAGACCCAGTACTTC.

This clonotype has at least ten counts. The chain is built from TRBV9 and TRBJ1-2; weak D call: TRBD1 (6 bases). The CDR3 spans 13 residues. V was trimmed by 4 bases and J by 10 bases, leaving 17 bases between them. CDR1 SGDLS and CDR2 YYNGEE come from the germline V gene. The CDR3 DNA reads TGTGCCAGCAGCACTAGACTACAGGGTACCTACACCTTC. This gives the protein CASSTRLQGTYTF.

In DNA, the CDR3 is TGTGCCAGCAGCGTAGAAGGCGGGAACGGGGAGCTGTTTTTT. Encoded protein: CASSVEGGNGELFF. The chain combines TRBV9 with TRBJ2-2; D is perhaps TRBD2 (6 bases). V was trimmed by 0 bases and J by 7 bases, leaving 10 bases between them. CDR1 and CDR2 (germline): SGDLS, YYNGEE. This CDR3 contains 14 residues.

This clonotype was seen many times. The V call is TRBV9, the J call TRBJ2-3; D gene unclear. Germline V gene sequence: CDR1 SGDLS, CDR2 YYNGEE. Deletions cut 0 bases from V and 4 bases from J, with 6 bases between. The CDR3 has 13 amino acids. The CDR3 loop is CASSVVSPDTQYF. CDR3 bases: TGTGCCAGCAGCGTAGTAAGCCCAGATACGCAGTATTTT.

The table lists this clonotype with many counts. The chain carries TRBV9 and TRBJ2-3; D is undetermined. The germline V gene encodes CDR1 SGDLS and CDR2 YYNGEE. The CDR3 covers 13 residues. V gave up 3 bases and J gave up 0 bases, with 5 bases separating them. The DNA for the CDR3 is TGTGCCAGCAGCGCCGACAGCACAGATACGCAGTATTTT. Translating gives CASSADSTDTQYF.

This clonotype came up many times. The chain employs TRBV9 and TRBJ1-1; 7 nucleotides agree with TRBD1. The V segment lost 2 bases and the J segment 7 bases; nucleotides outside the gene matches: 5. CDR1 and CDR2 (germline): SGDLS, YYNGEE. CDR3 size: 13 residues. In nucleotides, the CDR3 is TGTGCCAGCAGCGTTGGACAGGTGGGTGAAGCTTTCTTT. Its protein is CASSVGQVGEAFF.

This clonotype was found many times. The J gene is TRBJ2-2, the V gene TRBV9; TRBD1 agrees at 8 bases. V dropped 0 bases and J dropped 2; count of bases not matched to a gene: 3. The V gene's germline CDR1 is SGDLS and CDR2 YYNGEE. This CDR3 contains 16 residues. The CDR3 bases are TGTGCCAGCAGCGTAGGCGCAGGGGGCAACACCGGGGAGCTGTTTTTT. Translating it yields CASSVGAGGNTGELFF.

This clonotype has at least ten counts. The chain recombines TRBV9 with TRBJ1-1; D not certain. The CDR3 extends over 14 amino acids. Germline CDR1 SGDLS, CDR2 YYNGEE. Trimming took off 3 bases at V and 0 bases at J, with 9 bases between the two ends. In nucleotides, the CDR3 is TGTGCCAGCAGCGCGACACTCTTGAACACTGAAGCTTTCTTT. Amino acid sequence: CASSATLLNTEAFF.

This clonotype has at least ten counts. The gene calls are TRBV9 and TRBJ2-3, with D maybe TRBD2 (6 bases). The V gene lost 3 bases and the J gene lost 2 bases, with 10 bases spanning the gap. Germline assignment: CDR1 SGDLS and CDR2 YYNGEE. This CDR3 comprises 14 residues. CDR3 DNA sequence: TGTGCCAGCAGCGGACTAGACTACACAGATACGCAGTATTTT. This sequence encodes CASSGLDYTDTQYF.

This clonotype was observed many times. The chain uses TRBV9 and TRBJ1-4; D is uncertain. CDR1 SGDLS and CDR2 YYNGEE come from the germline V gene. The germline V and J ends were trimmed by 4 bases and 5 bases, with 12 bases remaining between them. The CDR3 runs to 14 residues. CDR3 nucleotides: TGTGCCAGCAGCCCGCCGGATACCAATGAAAAACTGTTTTTT. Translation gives CASSPPDTNEKLFF.

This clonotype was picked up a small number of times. CDR3: CASSRGGFDTQYF. In DNA, the CDR3 is TGTGCCAGCAGCCGGGGGGGTTTTGATACGCAGTATTTT. The V gene is TRBV9, the J gene TRBJ2-3; 8 nucleotides match TRBD2. The germline gives CDR1 SGDLS, CDR2 YYNGEE. The CDR3 length is 13 residues. After removal of 4 bases from V and 6 bases from J, the junction contained 4 bases not matched to a gene.

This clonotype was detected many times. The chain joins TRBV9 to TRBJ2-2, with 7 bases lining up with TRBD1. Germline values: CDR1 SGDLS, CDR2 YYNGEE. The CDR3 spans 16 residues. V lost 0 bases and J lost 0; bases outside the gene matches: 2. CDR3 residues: CASSVVRGPNTGELFF. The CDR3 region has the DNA TGTGCCAGCAGCGTAGTGAGGGGGCCGAACACCGGGGAGCTGTTTTTT.

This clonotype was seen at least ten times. The CDR3: CASSSGLAARGVGETQYF. As DNA, the CDR3 is TGTGCCAGCAGCAGCGGACTAGCGGCCCGGGGGGTAGGAGAGACCCAGTACTTC. This chain uses TRBV9 with TRBJ2-5; TRBD2 agrees at 10 bases. Trimming removed 4 bases from V and 4 bases from J; junction bases left unmatched: 16. This CDR3 is 18 amino acids long. Germline V gene data show CDR1 as SGDLS and CDR2 as YYNGEE.

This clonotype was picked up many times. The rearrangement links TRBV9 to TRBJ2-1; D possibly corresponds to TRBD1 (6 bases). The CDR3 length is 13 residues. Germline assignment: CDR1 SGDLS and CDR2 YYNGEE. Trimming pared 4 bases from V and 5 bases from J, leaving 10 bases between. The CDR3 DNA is TGTGCCAGCAGCCCTCGGACAGACAATGAGCAGTTCTTC. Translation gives CASSPRTDNEQFF.

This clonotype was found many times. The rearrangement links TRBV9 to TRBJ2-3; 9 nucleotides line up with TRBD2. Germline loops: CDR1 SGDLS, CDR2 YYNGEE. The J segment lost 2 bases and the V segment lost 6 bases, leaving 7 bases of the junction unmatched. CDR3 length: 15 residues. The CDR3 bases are TGTGCCAGCACGTTTGCGGGGGGGTCCACAGATACGCAGTATTTT. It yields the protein CASTFAGGSTDTQYF.

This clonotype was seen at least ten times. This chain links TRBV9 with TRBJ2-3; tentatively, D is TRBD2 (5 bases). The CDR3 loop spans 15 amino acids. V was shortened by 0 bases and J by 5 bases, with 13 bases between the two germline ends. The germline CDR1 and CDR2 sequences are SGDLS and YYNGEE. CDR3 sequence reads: CASSVGEGGQDTQYF. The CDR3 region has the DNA TGTGCCAGCAGCGTAGGGGAAGGCGGGCAAGATACGCAGTATTTT.

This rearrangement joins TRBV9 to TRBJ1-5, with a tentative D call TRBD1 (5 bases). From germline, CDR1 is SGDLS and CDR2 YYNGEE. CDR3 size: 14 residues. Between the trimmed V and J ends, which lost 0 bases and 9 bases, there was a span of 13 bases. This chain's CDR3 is CASSVEDVGGPQHF. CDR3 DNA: TGTGCCAGCAGCGTAGAGGACGTTGGGGGGCCCCAGCATTTT.

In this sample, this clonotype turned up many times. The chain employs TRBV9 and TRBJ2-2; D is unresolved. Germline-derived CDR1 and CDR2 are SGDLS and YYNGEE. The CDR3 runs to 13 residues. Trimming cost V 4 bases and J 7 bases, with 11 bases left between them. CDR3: CASSNGWGGELFF. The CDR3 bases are TGTGCCAGCAGCAACGGGTGGGGCGGGGAGCTGTTTTTT. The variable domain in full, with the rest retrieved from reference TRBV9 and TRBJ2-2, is DSGVTQTPKHLITATGQRVTLRCSPRSGDLSVYWYQQSLDQGLQFLIQYYNGEERAKGNILERFSAQQFPDLHSELNLSSLELGDSALYFCASSNGWGGELFFGEGSRLTVL.

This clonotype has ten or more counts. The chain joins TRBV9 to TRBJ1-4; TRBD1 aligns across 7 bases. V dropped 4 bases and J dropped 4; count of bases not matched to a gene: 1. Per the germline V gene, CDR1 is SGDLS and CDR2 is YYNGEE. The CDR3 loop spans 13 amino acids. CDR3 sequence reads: CASSPGGNEKLFF. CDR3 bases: TGTGCCAGCAGCCCAGGGGGTAATGAAAAACTGTTTTTT.

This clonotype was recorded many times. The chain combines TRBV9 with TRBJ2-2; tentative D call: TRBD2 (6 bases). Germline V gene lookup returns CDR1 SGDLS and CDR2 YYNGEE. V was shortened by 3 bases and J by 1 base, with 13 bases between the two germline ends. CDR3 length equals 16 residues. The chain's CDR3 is CASSASGSVNTGELFF. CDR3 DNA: TGTGCCAGCAGCGCCTCCGGGAGCGTGAACACCGGGGAGCTGTTTTTT.

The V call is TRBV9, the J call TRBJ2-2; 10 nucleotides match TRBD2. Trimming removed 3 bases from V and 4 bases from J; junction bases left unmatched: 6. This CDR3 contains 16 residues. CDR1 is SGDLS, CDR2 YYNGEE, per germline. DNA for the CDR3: TGTGCCAGCAGCGCTCTAGCGGGGGCCACCACCGGGGAGCTGTTTTTT. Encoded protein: CASSALAGATTGELFF.

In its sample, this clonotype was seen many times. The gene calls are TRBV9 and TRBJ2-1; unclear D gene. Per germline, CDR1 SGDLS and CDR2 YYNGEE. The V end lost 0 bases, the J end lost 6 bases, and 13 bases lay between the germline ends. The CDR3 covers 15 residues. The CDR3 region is CASSVGAGSPNEQFF. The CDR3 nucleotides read TGTGCCAGCAGCGTAGGGGCAGGCTCCCCCAATGAGCAGTTCTTC.

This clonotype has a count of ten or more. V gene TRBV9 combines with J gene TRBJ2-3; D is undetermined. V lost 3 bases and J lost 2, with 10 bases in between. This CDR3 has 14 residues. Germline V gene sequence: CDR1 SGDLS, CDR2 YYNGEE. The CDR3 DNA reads TGTGCCAGCAGCGATAGTGTCCCCACAGATACGCAGTATTTT. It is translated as CASSDSVPTDTQYF.

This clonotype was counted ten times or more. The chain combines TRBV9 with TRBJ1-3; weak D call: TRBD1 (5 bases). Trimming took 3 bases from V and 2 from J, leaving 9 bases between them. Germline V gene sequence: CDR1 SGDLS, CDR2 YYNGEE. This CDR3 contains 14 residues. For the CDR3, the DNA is TGTGCCAGCAGCGGGGGACCTACTGGAAACACCATATATTTT. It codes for CASSGGPTGNTIYF.

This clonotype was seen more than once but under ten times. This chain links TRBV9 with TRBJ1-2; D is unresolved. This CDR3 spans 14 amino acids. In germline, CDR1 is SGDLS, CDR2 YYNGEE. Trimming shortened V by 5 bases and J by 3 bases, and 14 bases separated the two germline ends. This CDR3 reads CASSAAPGDYGYTF. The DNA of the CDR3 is TGTGCCAGCAGTGCTGCCCCCGGAGACTATGGCTACACCTTC.

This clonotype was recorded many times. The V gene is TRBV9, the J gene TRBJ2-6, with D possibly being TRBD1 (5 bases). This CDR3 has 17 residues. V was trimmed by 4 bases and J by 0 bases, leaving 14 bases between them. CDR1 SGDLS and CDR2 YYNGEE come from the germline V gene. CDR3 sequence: CASSPLPRDSGANVLTF. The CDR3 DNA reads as TGTGCCAGCAGCCCCCTCCCCAGGGACTCTGGGGCCAACGTCCTGACTTTC.

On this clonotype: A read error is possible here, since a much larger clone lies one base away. The CDR3 protein is CASSRTAEANTGELFF. For the CDR3, the DNA is TGTGCCAGCAGCCGGACCGCAGAAGCGAACACCGGGGAGCTGTTTTTT. V usage is TRBV9 and J usage is TRBJ2-2; D remains unclear. Per germline, CDR1 SGDLS and CDR2 YYNGEE. V lost 4 bases and J 0 bases, leaving 13 bases between the germline ends. CDR3 length equals 16 residues.

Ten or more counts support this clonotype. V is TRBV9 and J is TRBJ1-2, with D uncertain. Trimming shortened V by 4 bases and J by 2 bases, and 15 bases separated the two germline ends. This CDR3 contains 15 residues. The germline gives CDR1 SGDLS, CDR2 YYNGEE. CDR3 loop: CASSPGGRANYGYTF. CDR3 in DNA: TGTGCCAGCAGCCCGGGAGGAAGGGCCAACTATGGCTACACCTTC.

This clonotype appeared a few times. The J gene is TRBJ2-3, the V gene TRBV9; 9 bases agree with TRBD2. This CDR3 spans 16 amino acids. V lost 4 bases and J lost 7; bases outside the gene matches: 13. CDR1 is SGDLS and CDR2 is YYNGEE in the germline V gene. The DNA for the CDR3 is TGTGCCAGCAGCCACCGTAGTTTAGCGGGGGAGAATACGCAGTATTTT. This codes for CASSHRSLAGENTQYF.

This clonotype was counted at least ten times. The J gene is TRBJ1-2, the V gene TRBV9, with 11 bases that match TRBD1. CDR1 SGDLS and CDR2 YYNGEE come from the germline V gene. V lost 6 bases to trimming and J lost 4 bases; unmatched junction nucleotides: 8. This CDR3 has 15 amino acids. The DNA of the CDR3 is TGTGCCAGCACCCTGACGGGACAGGGGGGCTATGGCTACACCTTC. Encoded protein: CASTLTGQGGYGYTF.

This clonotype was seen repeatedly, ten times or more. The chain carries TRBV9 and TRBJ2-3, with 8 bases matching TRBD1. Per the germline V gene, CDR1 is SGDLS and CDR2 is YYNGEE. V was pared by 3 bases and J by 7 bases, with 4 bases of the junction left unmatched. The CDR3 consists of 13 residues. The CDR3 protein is CASSEGQAHTQYF. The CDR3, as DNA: TGTGCCAGCAGCGAGGGACAGGCACATACGCAGTATTTT.